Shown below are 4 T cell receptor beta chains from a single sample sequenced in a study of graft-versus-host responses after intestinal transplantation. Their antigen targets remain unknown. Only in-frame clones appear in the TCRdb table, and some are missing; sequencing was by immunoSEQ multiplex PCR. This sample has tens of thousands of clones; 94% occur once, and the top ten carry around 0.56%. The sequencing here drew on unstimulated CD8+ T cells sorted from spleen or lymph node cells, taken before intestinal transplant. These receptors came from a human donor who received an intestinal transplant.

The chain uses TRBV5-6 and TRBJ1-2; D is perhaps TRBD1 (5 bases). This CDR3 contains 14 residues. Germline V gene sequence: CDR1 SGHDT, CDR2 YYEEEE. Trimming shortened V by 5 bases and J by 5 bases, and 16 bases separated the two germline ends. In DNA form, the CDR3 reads TGTGCCAGCAGAGGGGAGGGGCGCTGGTATGGCTACACCTTC. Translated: CASRGEGRWYGYTF.

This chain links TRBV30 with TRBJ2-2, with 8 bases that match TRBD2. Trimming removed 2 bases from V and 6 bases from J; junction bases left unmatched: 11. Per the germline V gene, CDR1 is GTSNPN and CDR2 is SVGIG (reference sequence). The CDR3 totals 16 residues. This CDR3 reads CAWSTPIAGWAGELFF. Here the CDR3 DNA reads TGTGCCTGGAGTACGCCGATAGCGGGATGGGCCGGGGAGCTGTTTTTT.

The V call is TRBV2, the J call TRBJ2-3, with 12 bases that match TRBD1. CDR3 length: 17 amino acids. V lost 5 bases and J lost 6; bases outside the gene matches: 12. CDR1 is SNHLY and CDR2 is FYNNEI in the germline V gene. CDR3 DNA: TGTGCCAGCAGTCAACCGGGACAGGGGGCCAGAGAGGATACGCAGTATTTT. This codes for CASSQPGQGAREDTQYF.

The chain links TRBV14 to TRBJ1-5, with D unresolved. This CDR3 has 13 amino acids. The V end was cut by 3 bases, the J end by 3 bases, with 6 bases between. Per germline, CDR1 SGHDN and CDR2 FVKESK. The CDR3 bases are TGTGCCAGCAGCCAGCTCCTCAATCAGCCCCAGCATTTT. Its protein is CASSQLLNQPQHF.